The 12 T cell receptor beta chains given below trace back to one sample, sequenced in a study of monozygotic twins with inflammatory bowel disease. TCRdb reprocessed the 5' RACE reads and stores each CDR3 protein as one record, lacking DNA. The table for this sample gives about 300,000 distinct CDR3 sequences. The specimen was blood. Every receptor here comes from a human donor with ulcerative colitis or Crohn's disease, or a healthy co-twin of an affected twin (not recorded which).

The V gene is TRBV7-2, the J gene TRBJ2-6. The CDR3 runs to 15 residues. Germline V gene data show CDR1 as SGHTA and CDR2 as FQGNSA. The CDR3 sequence is CASSPAYSGANVLTF.

The gene calls are TRBV27 and TRBJ2-1. Germline lookup yields CDR1 MNHEY and CDR2 SMNVEV (reference sequence). The CDR3 spans 13 residues. CDR3 region: CAGSFQANNEQFF.

V usage is TRBV5-5 and J usage is TRBJ2-3; lacking DNA, the TRBD1 call made by TCRdb goes unchecked. This CDR3 spans 15 amino acids. Germline CDR1 SGHKS, CDR2 YYEKEE (reference sequence). This chain's CDR3 is CASSIIPGAPDTQYF.

CDR3 sequence: CASSKTWGGSTDTQYF. The V gene is TRBV28, the J gene TRBJ2-3; the TRBD1 assignment by TCRdb is unverifiable without DNA. In germline, CDR1 is MDHEN, CDR2 SYDVKM. The CDR3 length is 16 residues. The full variable domain, its missing parts supplied by reference TRBV28 and TRBJ2-3, is DVKVTQSSRYLVKRTGEKVFLECVQDMDHENMFWYRQDPGLGLRLIYFSYDVKMKEKGDIPEGYSVSREKKERFSLILESASTNQTSMYLCASSKTWGGSTDTQYFGPGTRLTVL.

This chain connects TRBV27 to TRBJ2-2. Germline lookup yields CDR1 MNHEY and CDR2 SMNVEV (reference sequence). The CDR3 sequence is 17 residues long. CDR3 sequence reads: CASSDEMAYANTGELFF.

V and J are TRBV6-2 or TRBV6-3 and TRBJ2-7. CDR1 and CDR2 (germline): MNHEY, SVGEGT. The CDR3 spans 14 residues. The CDR3 here is CASKQGDTPYEQYF.

The chain uses TRBV7-7 and TRBJ2-5; the TCRdb call, TRBD1, lacks DNA for checking. There are 14 residues in the CDR3. Germline assignment: CDR1 SSHAT and CDR2 FNYEAQ (reference sequence). CDR3 residues: CASSYTGMGETQYF.

The rearrangement uses TRBV7-6 and TRBJ2-3; TCRdb indicates TRBD2, and absent DNA this call remains unverified. The CDR3 has 15 amino acids. In germline, CDR1 is SGHVS, CDR2 FNYEAQ. The CDR3 sequence is CASSLKAGYTDTQYF.

This chain uses TRBV7-3 with TRBJ1-2. This CDR3 is 14 amino acids long. Germline CDR1 and CDR2: SGHTA and FQGTGA. The CDR3 is CASSSDRDSGGYTF.

The V call is TRBV12-3 or TRBV12-4, the J call TRBJ1-5. This CDR3 has 15 amino acids. Here the CDR3 reads CASSLGRKSNQPQHF.

The V gene is TRBV9, the J gene TRBJ2-7; there is no DNA to check the TCRdb D call of TRBD1. The germline V gene encodes CDR1 SGDLS and CDR2 YYNGEE. This CDR3 comprises 15 residues. The CDR3 sequence: CASSTRDTSKFEQYF.

V gene TRBV7-2 combines with J gene TRBJ1-5. The CDR3 length is 13 residues. The germline V gene encodes CDR1 SGHTA and CDR2 FQGNSA. The CDR3 is CASSRTADQPQHF.